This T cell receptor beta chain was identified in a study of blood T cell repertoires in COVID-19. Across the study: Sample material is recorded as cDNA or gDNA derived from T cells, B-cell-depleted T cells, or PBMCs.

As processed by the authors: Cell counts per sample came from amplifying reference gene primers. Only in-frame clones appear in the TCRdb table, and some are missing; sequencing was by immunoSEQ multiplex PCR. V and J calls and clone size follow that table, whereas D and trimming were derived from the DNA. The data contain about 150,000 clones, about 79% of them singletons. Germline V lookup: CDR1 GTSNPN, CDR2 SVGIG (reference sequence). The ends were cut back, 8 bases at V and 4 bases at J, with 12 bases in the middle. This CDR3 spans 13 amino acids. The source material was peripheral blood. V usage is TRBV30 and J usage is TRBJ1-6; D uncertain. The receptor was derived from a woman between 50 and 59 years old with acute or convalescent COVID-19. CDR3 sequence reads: CARRAEYNSPLHF. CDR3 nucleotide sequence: TGTGCCCGCCGAGCTGAGTATAATTCACCCCTCCACTTT.